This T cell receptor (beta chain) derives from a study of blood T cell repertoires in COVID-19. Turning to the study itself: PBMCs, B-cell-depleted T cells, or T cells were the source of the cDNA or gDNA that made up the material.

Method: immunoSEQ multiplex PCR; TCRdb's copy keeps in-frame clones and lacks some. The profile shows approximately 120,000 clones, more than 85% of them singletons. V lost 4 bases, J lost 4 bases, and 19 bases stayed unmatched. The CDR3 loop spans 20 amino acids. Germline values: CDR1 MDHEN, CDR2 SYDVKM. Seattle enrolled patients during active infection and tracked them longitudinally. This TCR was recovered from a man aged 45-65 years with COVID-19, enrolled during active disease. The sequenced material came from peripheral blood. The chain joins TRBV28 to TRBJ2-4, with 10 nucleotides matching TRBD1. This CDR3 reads CASSSQTGGLLSNSKNIQYF. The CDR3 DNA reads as TGTGCCAGCAGTTCCCAGACAGGGGGCCTTCTGAGTAATTCGAAAAACATTCAGTACTTC.